This T cell receptor beta chain came from a study of blood T cell repertoires in COVID-19. Study context: Acute and convalescent COVID-19 specimens originated in the United States, Italy and Spain.

CDR1 is LGHNA, CDR2 YSLEER, per germline. Trimming took 0 bases from V and 0 from J, leaving 7 bases between them. The CDR3 sequence is 15 residues long. In the study's own analysis: Reference gene primer amplification in the assay estimated nucleated cell counts. This table comes from immunoSEQ multiplex PCR, and its TCRdb copy is limited to in-frame clones, with some not included. The V and J calls and clone size are taken from that table; D and trimming were inferred from the DNA. The sample gives 190,000 or so clones, approximately 87% of which show up once; 0.8% to 1% is in the top ten. This receptor was identified in a young woman who had recovered from COVID-19. The chain is built from TRBV4-3 and TRBJ2-3; D unresolved. The sample taken for sequencing was peripheral blood. Here the CDR3 DNA reads TGCGCCAGCAGCCAAGATGTACAGAGCACAGATACGCAGTATTTT. Protein product: CASSQDVQSTDTQYF.